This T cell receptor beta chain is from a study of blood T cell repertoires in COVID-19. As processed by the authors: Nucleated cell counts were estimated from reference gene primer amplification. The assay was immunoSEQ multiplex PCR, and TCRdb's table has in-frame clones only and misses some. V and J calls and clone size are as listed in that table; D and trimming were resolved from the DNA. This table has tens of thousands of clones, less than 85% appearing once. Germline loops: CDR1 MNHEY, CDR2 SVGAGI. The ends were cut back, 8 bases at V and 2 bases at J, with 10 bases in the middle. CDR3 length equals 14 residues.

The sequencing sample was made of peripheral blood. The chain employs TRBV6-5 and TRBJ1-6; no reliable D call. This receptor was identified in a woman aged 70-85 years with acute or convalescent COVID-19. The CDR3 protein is CASSSGAYNSPLHF. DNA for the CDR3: TGTGCCAGCTCCTCGGGTGCCTATAATTCACCCCTCCACTTT.